This record looks at one TCR beta chain sequence and its context. This specimen belongs to a study of blood T cell repertoires in COVID-19. The CDR3 contains 15 residues. Trimming at V came to 5 bases and at J to 0 bases, leaving 4 bases not matched to a gene. Germline V gene sequence: CDR1 SGHTA, CDR2 FQGNSA. Authors' analysis steps: Amplifying reference gene primers gave estimates of nucleated cell counts. TCRdb keeps only in-frame clones here, not all; method: immunoSEQ multiplex PCR. That table is the source of V, J and clone size, and D and trimming were worked out from the DNA. The repertoire holds fewer than 110,000 clones, with 89% as singletons.

The TCR comes from a man in his forties with active or convalescent COVID-19. Sequencing was performed on peripheral blood. This chain uses TRBV7-2 with TRBJ2-7, with 10 bases that match TRBD2. CDR3 DNA: TGTGCCAGCAGCACACCTAGCGGGAGCTCCTACGAGCAGTACTTC. This sequence encodes CASSTPSGSSYEQYF.